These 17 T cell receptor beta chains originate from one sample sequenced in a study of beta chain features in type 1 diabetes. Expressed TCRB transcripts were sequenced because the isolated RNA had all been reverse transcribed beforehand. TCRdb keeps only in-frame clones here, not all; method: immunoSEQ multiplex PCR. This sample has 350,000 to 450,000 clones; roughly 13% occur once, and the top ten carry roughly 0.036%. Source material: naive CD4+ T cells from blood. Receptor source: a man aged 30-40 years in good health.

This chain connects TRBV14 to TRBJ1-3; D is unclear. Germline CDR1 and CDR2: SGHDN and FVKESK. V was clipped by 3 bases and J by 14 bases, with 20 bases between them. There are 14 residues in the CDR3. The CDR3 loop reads CASSQSRAARELYF. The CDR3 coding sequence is TGTGCCAGCAGCCAGTCCCGAGCCGCACGGGAGTTATATTTT.

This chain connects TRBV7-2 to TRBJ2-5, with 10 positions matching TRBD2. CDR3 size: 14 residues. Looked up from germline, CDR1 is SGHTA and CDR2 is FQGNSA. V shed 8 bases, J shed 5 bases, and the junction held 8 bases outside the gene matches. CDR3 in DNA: TGTGCCAGCCAAGCGGGAGGGCAGTCGGAGACCCAGTACTTC. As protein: CASQAGGQSETQYF.

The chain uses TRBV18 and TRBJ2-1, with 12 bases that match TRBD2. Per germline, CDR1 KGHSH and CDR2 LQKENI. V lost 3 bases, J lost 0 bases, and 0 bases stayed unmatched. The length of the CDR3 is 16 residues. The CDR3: CASSPTSGSSYNEQFF. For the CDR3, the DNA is TGTGCCAGCTCACCGACTAGCGGGAGCTCCTACAATGAGCAGTTCTTC.

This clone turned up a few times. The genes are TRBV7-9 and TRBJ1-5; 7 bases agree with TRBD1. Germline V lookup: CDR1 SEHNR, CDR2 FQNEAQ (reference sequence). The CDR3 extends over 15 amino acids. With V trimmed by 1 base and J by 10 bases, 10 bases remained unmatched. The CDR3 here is CASSLGRTGLGPQHF. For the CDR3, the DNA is TGTGCCAGCAGCTTAGGGAGGACAGGCCTTGGACCCCAGCATTTT.

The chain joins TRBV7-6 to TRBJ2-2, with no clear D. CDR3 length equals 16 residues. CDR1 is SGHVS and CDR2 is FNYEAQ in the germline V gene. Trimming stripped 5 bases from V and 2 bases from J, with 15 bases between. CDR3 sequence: CASSNSPMLNTGELFF. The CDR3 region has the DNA TGTGCCAGCAGCAACTCCCCCATGCTCAACACCGGGGAGCTGTTTTTT.

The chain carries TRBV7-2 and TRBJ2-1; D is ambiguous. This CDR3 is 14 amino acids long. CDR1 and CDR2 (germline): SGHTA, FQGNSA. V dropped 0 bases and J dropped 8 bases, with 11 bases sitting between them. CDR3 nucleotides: TGTGCCAGCAGCTTAGCGGTAATCCTTCATGAGCAGTTCTTC. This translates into CASSLAVILHEQFF. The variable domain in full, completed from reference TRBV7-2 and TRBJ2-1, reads GAGVSQSPSNKVTEKGKDVELRCDPISGHTALYWYRQSLGQGLEFLIYFQGNSAPDKSGLPSDRFSAERTGGSVSTLTIQRTQQEDSAVYLCASSLAVILHEQFFGPGTRLTVL.

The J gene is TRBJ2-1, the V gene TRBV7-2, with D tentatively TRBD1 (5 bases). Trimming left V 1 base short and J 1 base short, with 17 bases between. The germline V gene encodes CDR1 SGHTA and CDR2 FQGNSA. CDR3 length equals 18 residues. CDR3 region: CASSLVSRVGTSYNEQFF. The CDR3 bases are TGTGCCAGCAGCTTAGTAAGCAGGGTGGGAACTTCCTACAATGAGCAGTTCTTC. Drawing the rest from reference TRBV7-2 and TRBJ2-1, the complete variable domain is GAGVSQSPSNKVTEKGKDVELRCDPISGHTALYWYRQSLGQGLEFLIYFQGNSAPDKSGLPSDRFSAERTGGSVSTLTIQRTQQEDSAVYLCASSLVSRVGTSYNEQFFGPGTRLTVL.

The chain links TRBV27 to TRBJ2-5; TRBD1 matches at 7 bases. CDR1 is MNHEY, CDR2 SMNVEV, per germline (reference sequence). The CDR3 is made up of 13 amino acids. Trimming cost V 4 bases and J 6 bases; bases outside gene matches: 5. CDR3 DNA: TGTGCCAGCAGTTACACAGGGGTGCAGACCCAGTACTTC. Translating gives CASSYTGVQTQYF.

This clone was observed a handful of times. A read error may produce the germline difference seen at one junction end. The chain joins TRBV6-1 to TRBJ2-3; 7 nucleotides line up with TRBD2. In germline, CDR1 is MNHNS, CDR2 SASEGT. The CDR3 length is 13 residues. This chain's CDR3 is CASSTLASPPGDF. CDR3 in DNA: TGTGCCAGCAGTACACTAGCGTCTCCCCCCGGGGATTTT.

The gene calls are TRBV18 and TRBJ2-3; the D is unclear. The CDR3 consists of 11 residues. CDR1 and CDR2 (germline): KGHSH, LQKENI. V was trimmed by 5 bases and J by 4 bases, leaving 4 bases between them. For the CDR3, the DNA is TGTGCCAGCTCAACCCCAGATACGCAGTATTTT. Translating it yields CASSTPDTQYF. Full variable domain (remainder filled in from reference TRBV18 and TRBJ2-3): NAGVMQNPRHLVRRRGQEARLRCSPMKGHSHVYWYRQLPEEGLKFMVYLQKENIIDESGMPKERFSAEFPKEGPSILRIQQVVRGDSAAYFCASSTPDTQYFGPGTRLTVL.

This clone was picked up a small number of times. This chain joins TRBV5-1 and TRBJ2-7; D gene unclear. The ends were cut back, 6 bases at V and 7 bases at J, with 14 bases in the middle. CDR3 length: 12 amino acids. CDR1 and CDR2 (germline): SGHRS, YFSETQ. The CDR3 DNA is TGCGCCAGCACGTCACGCCACGGGGAGCAGTACGTC. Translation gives CASTSRHGEQYV.

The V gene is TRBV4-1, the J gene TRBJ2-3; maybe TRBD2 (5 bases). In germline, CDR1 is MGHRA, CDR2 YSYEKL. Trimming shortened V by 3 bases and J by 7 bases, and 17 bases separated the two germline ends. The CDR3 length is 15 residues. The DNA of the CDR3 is TGCGCCAGCAGCCATTATGCCACGAGGGAGAATACGCAGTATTTT. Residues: CASSHYATRENTQYF.

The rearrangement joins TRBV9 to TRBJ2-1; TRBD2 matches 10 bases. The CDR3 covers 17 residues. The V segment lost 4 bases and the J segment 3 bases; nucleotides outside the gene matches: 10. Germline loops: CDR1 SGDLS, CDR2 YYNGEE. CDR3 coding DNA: TGTGCCAGCAGCTCCGGGCTGTTAGCGGGAGGCTACAATGAGCAGTTCTTC. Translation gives CASSSGLLAGGYNEQFF.

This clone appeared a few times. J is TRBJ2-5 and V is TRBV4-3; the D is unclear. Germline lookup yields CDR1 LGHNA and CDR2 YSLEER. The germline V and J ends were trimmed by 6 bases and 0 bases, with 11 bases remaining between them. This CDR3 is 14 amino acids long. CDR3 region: CASSLKRYQETQYF. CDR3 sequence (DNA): TGCGCCAGCAGTCTAAAGAGATACCAAGAGACCCAGTACTTC.

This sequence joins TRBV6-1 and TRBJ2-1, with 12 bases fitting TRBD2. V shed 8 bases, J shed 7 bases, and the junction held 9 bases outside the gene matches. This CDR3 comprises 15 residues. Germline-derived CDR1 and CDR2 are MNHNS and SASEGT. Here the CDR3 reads CASLTTSGRRNEQFF. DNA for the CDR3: TGTGCCAGCCTTACGACTAGCGGGAGAAGAAATGAGCAGTTCTTC.

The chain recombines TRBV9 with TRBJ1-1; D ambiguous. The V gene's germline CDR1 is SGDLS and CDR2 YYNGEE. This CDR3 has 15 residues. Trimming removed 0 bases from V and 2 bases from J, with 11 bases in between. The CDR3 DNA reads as TGTGCCAGCAGCGTAGCTGAGGGTTTCAACACTGAAGCTTTCTTT. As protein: CASSVAEGFNTEAFF.

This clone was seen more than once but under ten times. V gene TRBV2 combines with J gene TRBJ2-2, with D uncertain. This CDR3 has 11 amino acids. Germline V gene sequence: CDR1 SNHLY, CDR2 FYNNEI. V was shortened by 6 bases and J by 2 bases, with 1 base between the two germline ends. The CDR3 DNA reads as TGTGCCAGCAGAAACACCGGGGAGCTGTTTTTT. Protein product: CASRNTGELFF.